Below are 5 T cell receptor beta chains sequenced from a single sample in a study of graft-versus-host responses after intestinal transplantation. Method: immunoSEQ multiplex PCR; TCRdb's copy keeps in-frame clones and lacks some. The sample yields over 100,000 clones, approximately 93% seen once. For these receptors, no antigen is known. The material sequenced was unstimulated CD8+ T cells sorted from spleen or lymph node cells, taken before transplant. These TCRs come from a human donor who was the organ donor for an intestinal transplant.

V gene TRBV29-1 combines with J gene TRBJ1-2; D is undetermined. V was clipped by 7 bases and J by 5 bases, with 11 bases between them. Germline loops: CDR1 SQVTM, CDR2 ANQGSEA. The CDR3 loop spans 11 amino acids. CDR3 protein: CSGLDRYGYTF. In DNA, the CDR3 is TGCAGCGGACTGGACCGATATGGCTACACCTTC.

This chain links TRBV6-1 with TRBJ1-1; 7 positions agree with TRBD1. The CDR3 sequence is 14 residues long. The V segment lost 5 bases and the J segment 1 base; nucleotides outside the gene matches: 4. The germline gives CDR1 MNHNS, CDR2 SASEGT. The CDR3 sequence: CASSSGQPNTEAFF. The CDR3 nucleotides read TGTGCCAGCAGTTCGGGACAGCCGAACACTGAAGCTTTCTTT.

The chain has TRBV15 and TRBJ1-1, with D possibly matching TRBD1 (6 bases). V lost 4 bases and J 1 base, leaving 13 bases between the germline ends. There are 15 residues in the CDR3. Germline lookup yields CDR1 LNHNV and CDR2 YYDKDF (reference sequence). The CDR3 sequence: CATSTATGANTEAFF. DNA of the CDR3: TGTGCCACCAGCACTGCTACGGGGGCGAACACTGAAGCTTTCTTT.

V usage is TRBV29-1 and J usage is TRBJ1-2; D gene unclear. V was cut by 4 bases and J by 2 bases, with 17 bases left in between. The CDR3 is 15 amino acids. In germline, CDR1 is SQVTM, CDR2 ANQGSEA. The DNA for the CDR3 is TGCAGCGTTGTGGAGGAGTACCCCTCCAACTATGGCTACACCTTC. Protein product: CSVVEEYPSNYGYTF.

J is TRBJ2-5 and V is TRBV6-1, with D uncertain. Germline CDR1 and CDR2: MNHNS and SASEGT. Trimming removed 5 bases from V and 5 bases from J, with 12 bases in between. This CDR3 comprises 13 residues. The CDR3 sequence is CASSNRVGETQYF. The CDR3 nucleotides read TGTGCCAGCAGTAATAGGGTCGGGGAGACCCAGTACTTC.